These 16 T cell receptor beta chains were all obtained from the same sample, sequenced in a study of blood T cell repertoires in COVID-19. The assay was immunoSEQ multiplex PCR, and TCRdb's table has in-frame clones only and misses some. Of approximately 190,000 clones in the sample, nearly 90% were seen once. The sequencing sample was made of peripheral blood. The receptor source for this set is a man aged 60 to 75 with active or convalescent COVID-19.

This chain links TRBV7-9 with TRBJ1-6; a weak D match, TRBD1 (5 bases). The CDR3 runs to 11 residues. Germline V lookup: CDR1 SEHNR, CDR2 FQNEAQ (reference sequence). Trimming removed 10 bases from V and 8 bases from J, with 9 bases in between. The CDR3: CANLGHSPLHF. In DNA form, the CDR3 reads TGTGCCAACTTGGGGCATTCACCCCTCCACTTT.

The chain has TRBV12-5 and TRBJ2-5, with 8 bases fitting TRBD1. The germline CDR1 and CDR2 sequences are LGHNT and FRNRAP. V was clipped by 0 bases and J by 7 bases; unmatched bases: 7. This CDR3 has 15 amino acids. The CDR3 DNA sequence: TGTGCTAGTGGTTTGGTACTAACAGGGGGGCCGACCCAGTACTTC. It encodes CASGLVLTGGPTQYF.

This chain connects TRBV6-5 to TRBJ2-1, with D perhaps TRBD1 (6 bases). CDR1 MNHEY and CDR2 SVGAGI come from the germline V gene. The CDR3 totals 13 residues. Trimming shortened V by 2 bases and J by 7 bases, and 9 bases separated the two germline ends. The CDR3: CASSYGQKNEQFF. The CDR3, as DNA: TGTGCCAGCAGTTACGGACAGAAGAATGAGCAGTTCTTC.

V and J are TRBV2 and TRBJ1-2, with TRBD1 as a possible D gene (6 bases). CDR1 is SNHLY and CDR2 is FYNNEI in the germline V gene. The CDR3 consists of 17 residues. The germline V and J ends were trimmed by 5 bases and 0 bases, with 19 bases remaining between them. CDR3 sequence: CASSRGQSYLANYGYTF. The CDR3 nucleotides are TGTGCCAGCAGTAGAGGACAGTCTTATCTAGCTAACTATGGCTACACCTTC.

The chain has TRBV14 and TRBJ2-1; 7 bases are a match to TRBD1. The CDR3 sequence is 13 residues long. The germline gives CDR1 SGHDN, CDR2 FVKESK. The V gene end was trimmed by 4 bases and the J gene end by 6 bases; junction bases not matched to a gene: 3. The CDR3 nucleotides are TGTGCCAGCAGCCTTTACAGGGGCAATGAGCAGTTCTTC. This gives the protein CASSLYRGNEQFF.

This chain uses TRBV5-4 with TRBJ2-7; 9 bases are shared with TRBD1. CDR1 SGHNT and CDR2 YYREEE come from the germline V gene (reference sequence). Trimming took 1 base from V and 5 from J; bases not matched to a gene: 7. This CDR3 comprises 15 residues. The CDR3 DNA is TGTGCCAGCAGCTTGAGAGGACAGGGGTCAAACGAGCAGTACTTC. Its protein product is CASSLRGQGSNEQYF.

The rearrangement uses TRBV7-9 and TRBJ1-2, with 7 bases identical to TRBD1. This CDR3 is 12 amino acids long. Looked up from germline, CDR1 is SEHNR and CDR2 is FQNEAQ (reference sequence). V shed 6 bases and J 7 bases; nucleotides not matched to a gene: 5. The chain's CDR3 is CASSYNRGGYTF. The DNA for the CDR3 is TGTGCCAGCAGTTATAACAGGGGTGGCTACACCTTC.

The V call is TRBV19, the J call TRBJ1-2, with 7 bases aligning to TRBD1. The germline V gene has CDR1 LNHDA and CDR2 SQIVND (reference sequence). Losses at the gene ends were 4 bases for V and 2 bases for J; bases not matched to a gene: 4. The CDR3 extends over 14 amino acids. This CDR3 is CASSRTGVNYGYTF. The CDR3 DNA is TGTGCCAGTAGTAGGACAGGCGTAAACTATGGCTACACCTTC.

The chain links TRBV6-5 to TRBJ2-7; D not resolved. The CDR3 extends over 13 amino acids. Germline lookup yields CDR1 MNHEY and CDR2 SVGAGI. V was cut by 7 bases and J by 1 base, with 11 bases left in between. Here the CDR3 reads CASMLTASYEQYF. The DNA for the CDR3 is TGTGCCAGCATGCTAACAGCATCCTACGAGCAGTACTTC.

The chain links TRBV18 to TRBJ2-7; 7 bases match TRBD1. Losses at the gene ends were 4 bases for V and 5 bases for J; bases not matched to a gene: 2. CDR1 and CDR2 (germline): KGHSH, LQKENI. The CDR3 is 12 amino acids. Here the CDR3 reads CASSLQGDEQYF. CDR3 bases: TGTGCCAGCTCACTTCAGGGGGACGAGCAGTACTTC. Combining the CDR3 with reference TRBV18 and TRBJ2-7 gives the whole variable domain NAGVMQNPRHLVRRRGQEARLRCSPMKGHSHVYWYRQLPEEGLKFMVYLQKENIIDESGMPKERFSAEFPKEGPSILRIQQVVRGDSAAYFCASSLQGDEQYFGPGTRLTVT.

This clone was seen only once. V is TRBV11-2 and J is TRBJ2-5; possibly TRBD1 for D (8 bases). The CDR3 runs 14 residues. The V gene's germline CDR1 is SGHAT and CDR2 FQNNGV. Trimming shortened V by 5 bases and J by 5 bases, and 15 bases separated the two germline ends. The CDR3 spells CASSVYRGGETQYF. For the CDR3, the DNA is TGTGCCAGCAGCGTCTACAGGGGGGGGGAGACCCAGTACTTC.

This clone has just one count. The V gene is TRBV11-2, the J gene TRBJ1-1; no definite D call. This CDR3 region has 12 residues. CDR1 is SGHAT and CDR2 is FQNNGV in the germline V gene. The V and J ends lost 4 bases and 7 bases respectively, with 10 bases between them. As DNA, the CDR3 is TGTGCCAGCAGCTCCAACAGTTTTGAAGCTTTCTTT. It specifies CASSSNSFEAFF.

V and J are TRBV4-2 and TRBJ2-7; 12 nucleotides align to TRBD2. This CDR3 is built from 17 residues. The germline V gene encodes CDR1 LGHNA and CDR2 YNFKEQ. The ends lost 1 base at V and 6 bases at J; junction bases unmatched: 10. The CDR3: CASSQVLLAGGPGEQYF. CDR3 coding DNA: TGTGCCAGCAGCCAAGTATTGCTAGCGGGGGGGCCCGGCGAGCAGTACTTC.

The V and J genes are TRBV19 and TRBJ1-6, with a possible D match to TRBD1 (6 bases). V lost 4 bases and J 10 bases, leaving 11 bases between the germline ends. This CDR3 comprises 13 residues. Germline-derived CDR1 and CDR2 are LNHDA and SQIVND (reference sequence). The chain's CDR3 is CASSNPGASPLHF. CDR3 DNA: TGTGCCAGTAGTAACCCAGGGGCCTCACCCCTCCACTTT.

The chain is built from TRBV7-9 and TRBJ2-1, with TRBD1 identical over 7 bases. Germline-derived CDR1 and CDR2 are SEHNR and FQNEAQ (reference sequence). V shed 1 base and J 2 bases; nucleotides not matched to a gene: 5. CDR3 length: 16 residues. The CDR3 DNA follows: TGTGCCAGCAGCTTAGTAGGGCAGGGGGCCTACAATGAGCAGTTCTTC. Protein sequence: CASSLVGQGAYNEQFF.

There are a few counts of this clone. The CDR3 DNA follows: TGTGCCAGCTCACCCCAGGGTAACACCGGGGAGCTGTTTTTT. As protein: CASSPQGNTGELFF. This sequence joins TRBV18 and TRBJ2-2; D is perhaps TRBD1 (5 bases). Germline V gene data show CDR1 as KGHSH and CDR2 as LQKENI. There are 14 residues in the CDR3. The V end lost 3 bases, the J end lost 2 bases, and 7 bases lay between the germline ends.